The TCR beta chain described here comes from a study of T cells in tuberculosis. The CDR3 contains 14 residues. Germline CDR1 SEHNR, CDR2 FQNEAQ (reference sequence). The V end lost 2 bases, the J end lost 0 bases, and 5 bases lay between the germline ends. Sequenced by immunoSEQ multiplex PCR; TCRdb stores in-frame clones only, minus some. In the table there are 29,000 or so clones, about 92% of which are singletons. This chain joins TRBV7-9 and TRBJ1-3; D not certain. Sequenced material: PBMCs. The sequence derives from a donor aged 10-35 years with latent tuberculosis or without tuberculosis infection. As DNA, the CDR3 is TGTGCCAGCAGCTTACCAGACTCTGGAAACACCATATATTTT. Translation gives CASSLPDSGNTIYF.